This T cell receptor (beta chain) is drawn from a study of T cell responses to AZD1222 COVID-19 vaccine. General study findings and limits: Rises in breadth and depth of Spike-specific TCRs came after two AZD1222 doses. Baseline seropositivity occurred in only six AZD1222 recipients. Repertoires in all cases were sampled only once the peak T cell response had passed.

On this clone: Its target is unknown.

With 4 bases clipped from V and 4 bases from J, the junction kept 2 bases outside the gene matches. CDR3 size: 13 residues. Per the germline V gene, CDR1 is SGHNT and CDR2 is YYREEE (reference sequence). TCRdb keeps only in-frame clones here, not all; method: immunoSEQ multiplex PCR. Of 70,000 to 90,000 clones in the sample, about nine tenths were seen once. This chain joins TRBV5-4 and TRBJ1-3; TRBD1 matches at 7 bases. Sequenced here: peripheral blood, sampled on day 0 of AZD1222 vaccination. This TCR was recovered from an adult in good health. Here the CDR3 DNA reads TGTGCCAGCAGCAGGACAGGCGGAAACACCATATATTTT. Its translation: CASSRTGGNTIYF.